These 8 T cell receptor beta chains were sequenced from one sample in a study of cytomegalovirus exposure and HLA in healthy donors. Primers for the PCR totalled 60 Vbeta and 13 Jbeta. Repertoires were generated with immunoSEQ multiplex PCR, while TCRdb's copy carries only in-frame clones and drops some. The sample contains tens of thousands of clones, 60% to 85% of which appear only once. The sequenced sample was PBMCs. These TCRs come from a man between 40 and 49 years old in good health and CMV-seronegative.

The gene calls are TRBV4-2 and TRBJ2-1; possible D gene TRBD1, 7 bases. The CDR3 is made up of 18 amino acids. Trimming left V 0 bases short and J 3 bases short, with 18 bases between. Per the germline V gene, CDR1 is LGHNA and CDR2 is YNFKEQ. The CDR3 DNA follows: TGTGCCAGCAGCCAAGATTTACTGACAGGGAGGAACTACAATGAGCAGTTCTTC. Protein product: CASSQDLLTGRNYNEQFF.

The V gene is TRBV14, the J gene TRBJ2-1; 9 bases line up with TRBD1. The CDR3 consists of 17 residues. Per the germline V gene, CDR1 is SGHDN and CDR2 is FVKESK. After removal of 4 bases from V and 9 bases from J, the junction contained 16 bases not matched to a gene. This chain's CDR3 is CASSPPPGQGIKGEQFF. CDR3 nucleotide sequence: TGTGCCAGCAGCCCCCCGCCCGGACAGGGGATAAAGGGTGAGCAGTTCTTC.

This clone has just one count. This chain links TRBV28 with TRBJ2-1; 11 nucleotides match TRBD2. The length of the CDR3 is 16 residues. V lost 3 bases and J lost 8; bases outside the gene matches: 9. Per germline, CDR1 MDHEN and CDR2 SYDVKM. CDR3 in amino acids: CASSLIAGGPRDEQFF. DNA of the CDR3: TGTGCCAGCAGTTTGATAGCGGGAGGGCCTAGAGATGAGCAGTTCTTC. The full variable domain, rest sourced from reference TRBV28 and TRBJ2-1, is DVKVTQSSRYLVKRTGEKVFLECVQDMDHENMFWYRQDPGLGLRLIYFSYDVKMKEKGDIPEGYSVSREKKERFSLILESASTNQTSMYLCASSLIAGGPRDEQFFGPGTRLTVL.

The chain couples TRBV29-1 to TRBJ2-5, with TRBD2 matching 7 bases. The ends lost 3 bases at V and 2 bases at J; junction bases unmatched: 0. The germline CDR1 and CDR2 sequences are SQVTM and ANQGSEA. There are 12 residues in the CDR3. The CDR3, as DNA: TGCAGCGTTGAGCGGGAGCAAGAGACCCAGTACTTC. Its translation: CSVEREQETQYF.

The chain is built from TRBV28 and TRBJ2-6, with 8 nucleotides matching TRBD2. Germline-derived CDR1 and CDR2 are MDHEN and SYDVKM. V shed 1 base, J shed 1 base, and the junction held 6 bases outside the gene matches. The CDR3 totals 18 residues. CDR3 nucleotide sequence: TGTGCCAGCAGTTTATCGGGAGGGGGGTCGTCTGGGGCCAACGTCCTGACTTTC. It translates to CASSLSGGGSSGANVLTF.

The table lists this clone with a few counts. The rearrangement uses TRBV29-1 and TRBJ2-1, with a weak D call TRBD2 (6 bases). Germline V gives CDR1 SQVTM, CDR2 ANQGSEA. The CDR3 loop spans 12 amino acids. Trimming left V 3 bases short and J 12 bases short, with 15 bases between. The chain's CDR3 is CSVDLDYNGQFF. The CDR3, as DNA: TGCAGCGTTGACCTGGACTACAACGGGCAGTTCTTC.

This chain links TRBV9 with TRBJ2-7, with 12 bases that match TRBD2. The CDR3 sequence is 16 residues long. Germline V gene data show CDR1 as SGDLS and CDR2 as YYNGEE. Germline trimming cut 4 bases from V and 6 bases from J; bases unmatched to any gene: 11. The CDR3 nucleotides read TGTGCCAGCAGCCCAAATTCAGAACTAGCGGGAGGCGAGCAGTACTTC. Translated, it gives CASSPNSELAGGEQYF.

This clone has just one count. CDR3 sequence reads: CASSLEPSAEAFF. The CDR3 region has the DNA TGTGCCAGCAGCTTGGAGCCCTCGGCTGAAGCTTTCTTT. The gene calls are TRBV5-8 and TRBJ1-1, with D unclear. The CDR3 spans 13 residues. Trimming pared 0 bases from V and 6 bases from J, leaving 9 bases between. Germline CDR1 reads SGHTS; CDR2 reads YDEGEE.